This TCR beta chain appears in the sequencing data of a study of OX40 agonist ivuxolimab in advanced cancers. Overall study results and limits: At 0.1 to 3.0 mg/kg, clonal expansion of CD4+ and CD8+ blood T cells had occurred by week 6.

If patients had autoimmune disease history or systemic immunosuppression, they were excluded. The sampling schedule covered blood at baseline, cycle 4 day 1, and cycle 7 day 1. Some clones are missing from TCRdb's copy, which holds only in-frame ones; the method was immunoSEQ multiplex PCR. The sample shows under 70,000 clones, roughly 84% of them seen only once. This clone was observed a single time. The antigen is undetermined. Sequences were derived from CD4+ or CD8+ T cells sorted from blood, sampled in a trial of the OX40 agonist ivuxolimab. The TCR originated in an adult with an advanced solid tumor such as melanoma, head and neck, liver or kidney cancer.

In nucleotides, the CDR3 is TGTGCCTCAGAAGACAGGTTGAACAATTCACCCCTCCACTTT. Residues: CASEDRLNNSPLHF. The chain carries TRBV30 and TRBJ1-6, with a weak D call TRBD1 (6 bases). This CDR3 has 14 residues. Trimming took 7 bases from V and 7 from J, leaving 17 bases between them. Per germline, CDR1 GTSNPN and CDR2 SVGIG (reference sequence).